The 22 T cell receptor beta chains below come from one sample, sequenced in a study of control samples from healthy donors and cancer patients. Only in-frame clones appear in the TCRdb table, and some are missing; sequencing was by immunoSEQ multiplex PCR. The data show over 150,000 clones, with around 91% seen just once and 1.3% to 1.5% held by the top ten. Sequenced material: blood. The receptors derive from a woman in her forties or fifties in good health.

The chain is built from TRBV16 and TRBJ2-1; 10 nucleotides line up with TRBD2. Germline V gene sequence: CDR1 KGHSY, CDR2 FQNENV. The CDR3 sequence is 15 residues long. V lost 4 bases to trimming and J lost 2 bases; unmatched junction nucleotides: 2. This chain's CDR3 is CASSRLAGAYNEQFF. In nucleotides, the CDR3 is TGTGCCAGCAGCCGCCTAGCGGGGGCCTACAATGAGCAGTTCTTC.

The J gene is TRBJ2-1, the V gene TRBV5-4, with 15 bases matching TRBD2. Germline V gives CDR1 SGHNT, CDR2 YYREEE (reference sequence). This CDR3 spans 17 amino acids. J lost 4 bases, V lost 4 bases, and 6 bases had no gene match. CDR3 sequence: CASSLGLAGGGYNEQFF. The CDR3 DNA reads TGTGCCAGCAGCCTGGGACTAGCGGGAGGAGGATACAATGAGCAGTTCTTC.

J is TRBJ2-2 and V is TRBV4-1, with D possibly called TRBD1 or TRBD2 (6 bases each). Germline assignment: CDR1 MGHRA and CDR2 YSYEKL. V lost 7 bases, J lost 2 bases, and 11 bases lay in between. The CDR3 length is 14 residues. This chain's CDR3 is CASKGGSNTGELFF. The CDR3 region has the DNA TGCGCCAGCAAGGGGGGTTCCAACACCGGGGAGCTGTTTTTT.

This chain links TRBV11-2 with TRBJ2-1; unclear D gene. CDR1 SGHAT and CDR2 FQNNGV come from the germline V gene. There are 13 residues in the CDR3. V dropped 1 base and J dropped 8 bases, with 9 bases sitting between them. CDR3 protein: CASSLGVGDEQFF. The CDR3 coding sequence is TGTGCCAGCAGCTTAGGGGTTGGAGATGAGCAGTTCTTC.

The J gene is TRBJ2-2, the V gene TRBV7-3; no firm D call. This CDR3 region has 14 residues. V was clipped by 6 bases and J by 6 bases, with 14 bases between them. The V gene's germline CDR1 is SGHTA and CDR2 FQGTGA. The CDR3, as DNA: TGTGCCAGCAGTCCCCAGAACTCTCCCGGGGAGCTGTTTTTT. Its translation: CASSPQNSPGELFF.

The J gene is TRBJ1-1, the V gene TRBV15; D is unclear. Trimming stripped 1 base from V and 7 bases from J, with 10 bases between. Germline V CDR1 and CDR2: LNHNV, YYDKDF (reference sequence). CDR3 size: 13 residues. As DNA, the CDR3 is TGTGCCACCAGCAGAGGAGACCGACTTGAAGCTTTCTTT. This gives the protein CATSRGDRLEAFF. Complete variable domain (other parts from reference TRBV15 and TRBJ1-1): DAMVIQNPRYQVTQFGKPVTLSCSQTLNHNVMYWYQQKSSQAPKLLFHYYDKDFNNEADTPDNFQSRRPNTSFCFLDIRSPGLGDTAMYLCATSRGDRLEAFFGQGTRLTVV.

J is TRBJ1-3 and V is TRBV4-3; 7 nucleotides agree with TRBD1. V lost 1 base and J lost 2; bases outside the gene matches: 2. The germline V gene has CDR1 LGHNA and CDR2 YSLEER. The CDR3 spans 15 residues. CDR3 sequence: CASSQGTGPGNTIYF. CDR3 nucleotides: TGCGCCAGCAGCCAAGGGACAGGCCCTGGAAACACCATATATTTT.

CDR3 DNA: TGTGCCAGCAAACAGGGGGATACTAACTATGGCTACACCTTC. This translates into CASKQGDTNYGYTF. This rearrangement joins TRBV28 to TRBJ1-2; 8 nucleotides line up with TRBD1. CDR1 and CDR2 from the germline V gene are MDHEN and SYDVKM. The trim removed 7 bases at V and 0 bases at J, leaving 4 bases unmatched. The length of the CDR3 is 14 residues.

The chain employs TRBV19 and TRBJ1-5; D remains unclear. Germline V CDR1 and CDR2: LNHDA, SQIVND (reference sequence). The CDR3 spans 14 residues. Trimming took off 6 bases at V and 2 bases at J, with 11 bases between the two ends. CDR3 in DNA: TGTGCCAGTAGGTGGGAAAGTGGCAATCAGCCCCAGCATTTT. Its protein is CASRWESGNQPQHF.

The V gene is TRBV7-2, the J gene TRBJ2-3; 12 nucleotides align to TRBD2. V shed 2 bases and J 5 bases; nucleotides not matched to a gene: 5. Germline CDR1 reads SGHTA; CDR2 reads FQGNSA. CDR3 length equals 16 residues. CDR3 amino acids: CASSLLAGGLVDTQYF. CDR3 nucleotide sequence: TGTGCCAGCAGCTTACTAGCGGGAGGGCTAGTAGATACGCAGTATTTT. Looking up the rest from reference TRBV7-2 and TRBJ2-3 gives the full variable domain: GAGVSQSPSNKVTEKGKDVELRCDPISGHTALYWYRQSLGQGLEFLIYFQGNSAPDKSGLPSDRFSAERTGGSVSTLTIQRTQQEDSAVYLCASSLLAGGLVDTQYFGPGTRLTVL.

This clone turned up a few times. The chain has TRBV29-1 and TRBJ1-1, with D unclear. V was trimmed by 1 base and J by 1 base, leaving 10 bases between them. Germline CDR1 SQVTM, CDR2 ANQGSEA. The CDR3 extends over 14 amino acids. CDR3 sequence reads: CSVEGSARNTEAFF. The CDR3 nucleotides are TGCAGCGTTGAAGGGTCAGCGAGGAACACTGAAGCTTTCTTT.

The rearrangement uses TRBV13 and TRBJ2-3, with 9 bases aligning to TRBD2. V was pared by 6 bases and J by 1 base, with 8 bases of the junction left unmatched. CDR3 length equals 16 residues. In germline, CDR1 is PRHDT, CDR2 FYEKMQ (reference sequence). The CDR3 nucleotides are TGTGCCAGCAGGCCGACTATAGCGGGGGGCACAGATACGCAGTATTTT. Its translation: CASRPTIAGGTDTQYF.

This chain links TRBV3-1 (or the pseudogene TRBV3-2) with TRBJ2-7; D remains unclear. The length of the CDR3 is 15 residues. CDR1 LGHDT and CDR2 YNNKEL come from the germline V gene (reference sequence). Deletions cut 2 bases from V and 0 bases from J, with 11 bases between. The CDR3 nucleotides read TGTGCCAGCAGCCAAAGTATCCAGGTCTCCTACGAGCAGTACTTC. Translated: CASSQSIQVSYEQYF.

The chain links TRBV9 to TRBJ2-3; 8 nucleotides agree with TRBD2. This CDR3 region has 15 residues. CDR1 is SGDLS, CDR2 YYNGEE, per germline. V trimming: 0 bases; J trimming: 4 bases; junction bases outside the gene matches: 4. CDR3 sequence: CASSVVAGRADTQYF. The CDR3 bases are TGTGCCAGCAGCGTAGTAGCGGGACGGGCAGATACGCAGTATTTT.

J is TRBJ1-1 and V is TRBV9, with D unclear. There are 15 residues in the CDR3. V dropped 0 bases and J dropped 1 base, with 10 bases sitting between them. Germline values: CDR1 SGDLS, CDR2 YYNGEE. Here the CDR3 DNA reads TGTGCCAGCAGCGTAGGAGGACGGCCGAACACTGAAGCTTTCTTT. Residues: CASSVGGRPNTEAFF. The variable domain in full, with the rest retrieved from reference TRBV9 and TRBJ1-1, is DSGVTQTPKHLITATGQRVTLRCSPRSGDLSVYWYQQSLDQGLQFLIQYYNGEERAKGNILERFSAQQFPDLHSELNLSSLELGDSALYFCASSVGGRPNTEAFFGQGTRLTVV.

V usage is TRBV4-1 and J usage is TRBJ1-2; TRBD1 is a possible D gene (5 bases). This CDR3 region has 14 residues. The germline V gene encodes CDR1 MGHRA and CDR2 YSYEKL. V lost 1 base and J 2 bases, leaving 8 bases between the germline ends. CDR3 nucleotide sequence: TGCGCCAGCAGCCAAGTAGGGACCAACTATGGCTACACCTTC. This gives the protein CASSQVGTNYGYTF.

Comments on this clone: This sample includes further DNA sequences coding for the same CDR3. The genes are TRBV30 and TRBJ1-3; D remains unclear. This CDR3 is built from 11 residues. V was pared by 5 bases and J by 2 bases, with 4 bases between. The germline V gene encodes CDR1 GTSNPN and CDR2 SVGIG (reference sequence). CDR3 sequence: CAWGPGNTIYF. The DNA of the CDR3 is TGTGCCTGGGGCCCTGGAAACACCATATATTTT.

Concerning this clone itself: The limits of the CDR3 on the DNA are not certain, so only TCRdb's listed CDR3 is given. This rearrangement joins TRBV28 to TRBJ1-2. Germline loops: CDR1 MDHEN, CDR2 SYDVKM. The CDR3 has 15 residues if both end residues are counted. CDR3 region: CASSLVGRGSDRSTF.

Turning to this clone: The sample has other DNA sequences that encode this CDR3 too. The chain couples TRBV11-2 to TRBJ2-3; D remains unclear. CDR1 and CDR2 from the germline V gene are SGHAT and FQNNGV. CDR3 length: 12 amino acids. Trimming took off 7 bases at V and 0 bases at J, with 5 bases between the two ends. The CDR3 protein is CASTPSTDTQYF. Written as DNA, the CDR3 is TGTGCCAGCACCCCAAGCACAGATACGCAGTATTTT.

The V gene is TRBV5-4, the J gene TRBJ2-3; perhaps TRBD1 as D (6 bases). Trimming cost V 9 bases and J 0 bases, with 17 bases left between them. Germline V gene data show CDR1 as SGHNT and CDR2 as YYREEE (reference sequence). The CDR3 totals 15 residues. The chain's CDR3 is CANSPTGSSTDTQYF. The CDR3 DNA is TGTGCCAACAGTCCGACAGGCTCTAGCACAGATACGCAGTATTTT.

This chain links TRBV28 with TRBJ1-4; the D is unclear. V lost 1 base to trimming and J lost 7 bases, with 13 bases between them. The CDR3 is 15 residues long. Germline V lookup: CDR1 MDHEN, CDR2 SYDVKM. DNA of the CDR3: TGTGCCAGCAGTTTATATCCAGGCGGAAGTGAAAAACTGTTTTTT. It encodes CASSLYPGGSEKLFF.

In this sample, this clone turned up once. The V call is TRBV2, the J call TRBJ1-1; TRBD1 aligns across 8 bases. The CDR3 has 14 residues. The junction had 5 bases not matched to a gene; V was cut back by 6 bases and J by 2 bases. Germline lookup yields CDR1 SNHLY and CDR2 FYNNEI. CDR3 nucleotides: TGTGCCAGCAGATCAGGGGGCTCCAACACTGAAGCTTTCTTT. This codes for CASRSGGSNTEAFF.